The entry that follows covers one T cell receptor (beta chain) sequence. As yet, its antigen is unknown. The data were obtained in a study of beta chain features in type 1 diabetes. The entirety of the isolated RNA underwent reverse transcription, so expressed TCRB transcripts were sequenced. Reads from naive, central memory and regulatory T cell samples averaged about 3.9 million. This table comes from immunoSEQ multiplex PCR, and its TCRdb copy is limited to in-frame clones, with some not included. Of around 600,000 clones in the sample, roughly 12% were seen once. One heparinised draw, averaging around 0.12 L, was taken per donor. Deletions cut 1 base from V and 13 bases from J, with 10 bases between. CDR3 length: 11 amino acids. Germline CDR1 is DFQATT and CDR2 is SNEGSKA (reference sequence). General study findings and limits: Among all four CD4+ subsets, Type 1 diabetes patients had TCRB CDR3s that were moderately but significantly shorter.

The chain links TRBV20-1 to TRBJ1-4, with a tentative D call TRBD1 (6 bases). The sample comprised naive CD4+ T cells from blood. The clonotype was recovered from a man aged 30-40 years with type 1 diabetes. CDR3 protein: CSARGGARLFF. CDR3 DNA sequence: TGCAGTGCTAGAGGGGGGGCTAGACTGTTTTTT.